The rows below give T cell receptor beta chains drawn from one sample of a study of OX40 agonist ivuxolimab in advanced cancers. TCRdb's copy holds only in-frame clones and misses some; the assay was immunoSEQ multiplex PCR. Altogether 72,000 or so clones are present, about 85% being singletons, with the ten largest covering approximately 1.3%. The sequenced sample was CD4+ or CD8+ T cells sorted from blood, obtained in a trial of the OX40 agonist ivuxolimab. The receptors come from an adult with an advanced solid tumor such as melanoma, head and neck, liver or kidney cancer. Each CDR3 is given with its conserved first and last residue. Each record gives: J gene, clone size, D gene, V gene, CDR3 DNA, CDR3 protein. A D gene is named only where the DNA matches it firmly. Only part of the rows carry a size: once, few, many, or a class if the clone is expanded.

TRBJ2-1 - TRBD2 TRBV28 TGTGCCAGCAGTCTCCTAACGACTAGCAGGCTGGAGGGTGAGCAGTTCTTC CASSLLTTSRLEGEQFF
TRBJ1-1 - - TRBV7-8 TGTGCCAGCAGCATCAGGGAGAGCACTGAAGCTTTCTTT CASSIRESTEAFF
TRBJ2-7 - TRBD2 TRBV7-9 TGTGCCAGCAGCTTGGCCGGCGGGGGCTCCTACGAGCAGTACTTC CASSLAGGGSYEQYF
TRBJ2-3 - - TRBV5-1 TGCGCCAGCAGCCCCGGATACACAGATACGCAGTATTTT CASSPGYTDTQYF
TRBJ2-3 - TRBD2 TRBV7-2 TGTGCCAGCAGCTTAACGGGAGGGGAGACAGATACGCAGTATTTT CASSLTGGETDTQYF
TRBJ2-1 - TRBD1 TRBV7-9 TGTGCCAGCAGCTCGTTGCGGACAGGGGGTGATGAGCAGTTCTTC CASSSLRTGGDEQFF
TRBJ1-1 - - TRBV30 TGTGCCTGCTCCGGACGGACTGAAGCTTTCTTT CACSGRTEAFF
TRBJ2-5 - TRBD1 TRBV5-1 TGCGCCAGCAGCTTAAGTCCCGGGACAGGGGGCCGGGTGACCCAGTACTTC CASSLSPGTGGRVTQYF
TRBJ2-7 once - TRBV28 TGTGCCATCGGGGGGCAGGGGGCCCACGAGCAGTACTTC CAIGGQGAHEQYF
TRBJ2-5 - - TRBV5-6 TGTGCCAGCAGCTCCGCCCCCAGCGGGGAGACCCAGTACTTC CASSSAPSGETQYF
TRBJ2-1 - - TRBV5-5 TGTGCCAGCAGCTTGAGGGGAGTCCCCTCCAACAATGAGCAGTTCTTC CASSLRGVPSNNEQFF
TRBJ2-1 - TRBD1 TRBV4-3 TGCGCCAGCAGCCAAGAGTTCCTGGGACAGGGTAACAATGAGCAGTTCTTC CASSQEFLGQGNNEQFF
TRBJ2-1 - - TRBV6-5 TGTGCCAGCAGTTACGAAGCATACAATGAGCAGTTCTTC CASSYEAYNEQFF
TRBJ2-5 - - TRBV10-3 TGTGCCATCAGTGATTTAGAGGGGATGGAGACCCAGTACTTC CAISDLEGMETQYF
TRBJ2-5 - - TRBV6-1 TGTGCCAGCGCTAGGGTACTCGAGACCCAGTACTTC CASARVLETQYF
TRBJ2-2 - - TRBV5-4 TGTGCCAGCACCCCCAGGGAGCCTACCGGGGAGCTGTTTTTT CASTPREPTGELFF
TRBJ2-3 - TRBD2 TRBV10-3 TGTGCCACCCAGGATCTAGCGGGTTTAGATACGCAGTATTTT CATQDLAGLDTQYF
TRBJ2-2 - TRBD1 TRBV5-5 TGTGCCAGCAGCATGGACAGGGACACCGGGGAGCTGTTTTTT CASSMDRDTGELFF
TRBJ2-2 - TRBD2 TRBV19 TGTGCCAGTAGTATTCTGCGGGGGAAAACCGGGGAGCTGTTTTTT CASSILRGKTGELFF
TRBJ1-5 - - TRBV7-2 TGTGCCAGCAGCCTTATCGAAATGGGGAATCAGCCCCAGCATTTT CASSLIEMGNQPQHF
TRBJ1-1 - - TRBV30 TGTGCCTGGATAAAGGGCATGAACACTGAAGCTTTCTTT CAWIKGMNTEAFF
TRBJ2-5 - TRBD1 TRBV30 TGTGCCTGGAGTGCAGGGGGCGCGGGTGAGACCCAGTACTTC CAWSAGGAGETQYF
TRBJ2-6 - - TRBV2 TGTGCCAGCAGGAGGCTGGCCAGCTCTGGGGCCAACGTCCTGACTTTC CASRRLASSGANVLTF
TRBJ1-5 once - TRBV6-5 TGTGCCAGCAGACCACCGCTGGGTCAGCCCCAGCATTTT CASRPPLGQPQHF
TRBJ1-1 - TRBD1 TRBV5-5 TGTGCCAGCAGTCGAACAGGGGGGCGGTTCGGGTCCCCCATGAGTGAAGCTTTCTTT CASSRTGGRFGSPMSEAFF
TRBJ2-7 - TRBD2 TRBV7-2 TGTGCCAGCAGCTTAGCTCCTAGCGGGAGCGAGCAGTACTTC CASSLAPSGSEQYF
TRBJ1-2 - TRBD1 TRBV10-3 TGTGCCATCAGTGAGGGGACAGGGGCCGGCTACACCTTC CAISEGTGAGYTF
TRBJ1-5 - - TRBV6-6 TGTGCCAGCAGCCGACGTCGTGGGAATCAGCCCCAGCATTTT CASSRRRGNQPQHF
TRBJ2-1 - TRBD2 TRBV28 TGTGCCAGCAGTGAAACTAGCGGGAGAGGTCCCCAGCAGTTCTTC CASSETSGRGPQQFF
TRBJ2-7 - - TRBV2 TGTGCCAGCAGCGCTGAGACGTACGAGCAGTACTTC CASSAETYEQYF
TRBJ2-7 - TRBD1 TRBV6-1 TGTGCCAGCGGGGACAGGAGCTACGAGCAGTACTTC CASGDRSYEQYF
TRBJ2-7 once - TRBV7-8 TGTGCCAGCAGCTCGCGAACTTCCCGGGACTACGAGCAGTACTTC CASSSRTSRDYEQYF
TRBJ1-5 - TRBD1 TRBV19 TGTGCCAGTAGTTTGGACAGGGGCGGCAATCAGCCCCAGCATTTT CASSLDRGGNQPQHF
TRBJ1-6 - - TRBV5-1 TGCGCCAGCAGCTTGGGGCAACGAGGGAATTCACCCCTCCACTTT CASSLGQRGNSPLHF
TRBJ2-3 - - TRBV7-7 TGTGCCAGCAGCACCGGACAGTCTAGCACAGATACGCAGTATTTT CASSTGQSSTDTQYF
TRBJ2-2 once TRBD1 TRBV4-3 TGCGCCAGCAGCCAGACCCACAGGGGAACCGGGGAGCTGTTTTTT CASSQTHRGTGELFF
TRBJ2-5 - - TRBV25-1 TGTGCCAGCAGCCTGTGGCGGAGCCAAGAGACCCAGTACTTC CASSLWRSQETQYF
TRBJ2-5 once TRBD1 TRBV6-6 TGTGCCAGCAGTTACCAAACAGGGGAAGAGACCCAGTACTTC CASSYQTGEETQYF
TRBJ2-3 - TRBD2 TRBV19 TGTGCCAGTAGTACAGGGAGCGGGAGAGTTGTTGGGACAGATACGCAGTATTTT CASSTGSGRVVGTDTQYF
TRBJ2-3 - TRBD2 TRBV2 TGTGCCAGCACCAGAAGGGGGACTAGCGGGGGCACAGATACGCAGTATTTT CASTRRGTSGGTDTQYF
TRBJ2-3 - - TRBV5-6 TGTGCCAGCAGCGGCAGAGGGGGACACGGCGATACGCAGTATTTT CASSGRGGHGDTQYF
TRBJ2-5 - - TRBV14 TGTGCCAGCAGCCATGCAGGGGTCCAAGAGACCCAGTACTTC CASSHAGVQETQYF
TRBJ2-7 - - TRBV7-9 TGTGCCAGCAGCTTAGCAGGTTGGCAGTCCTACGAGCAGTACTTC CASSLAGWQSYEQYF
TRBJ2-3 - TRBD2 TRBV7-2 TGTGCCAGCAGCTCGGGCCCTAGCGGGAGCCCAGATACGCAGTATTTT CASSSGPSGSPDTQYF
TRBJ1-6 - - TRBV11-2 TGTGCCAGCAGCGCTCCCTTCAGGGGTAATTCACCCCTCCACTTT CASSAPFRGNSPLHF
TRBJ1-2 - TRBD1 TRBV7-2 TGTGCCAGCAGCCCGGGACAGGGCGCGCCTGGCTATGGCTACACCTTC CASSPGQGAPGYGYTF
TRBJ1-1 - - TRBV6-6 TGTGCCAGCAGTTACCTGTGGACCGCTGAAGCTTTCTTT CASSYLWTAEAFF
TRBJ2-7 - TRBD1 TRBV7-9 TGTGCCAGCAGCTTAGCGCCTCGGGACAGGGGTTACGAGCAGTACTTC CASSLAPRDRGYEQYF
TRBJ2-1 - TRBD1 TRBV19 TGTGCCAGCTCCCTCAAATTAGGGACAGGGGGGGTCAATGAGCAGTTCTTC CASSLKLGTGGVNEQFF
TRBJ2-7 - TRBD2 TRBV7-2 TGTGCCAGCAGCTTAGGGAGGACTAGCGGGAGAGGCGAGCAGTACTTC CASSLGRTSGRGEQYF
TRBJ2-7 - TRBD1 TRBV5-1 TGCGCCAGCAGCTTCGGACAGGGTGTAAGGGAGCAGTACTTC CASSFGQGVREQYF
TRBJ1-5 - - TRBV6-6 TGTGCCAGCAGTTACTCGATGCGGAATCAGCCCCAGCATTTT CASSYSMRNQPQHF
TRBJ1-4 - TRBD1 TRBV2 TGTGCCAGCAGTGGTTGGACAGGGCTTTTCTTT CASSGWTGLFF